Shown below are 15 T cell receptor beta chains from a single sample sequenced in a study of blood T cell repertoires in COVID-19. Sequencing was performed with immunoSEQ multiplex PCR; in TCRdb, only in-frame clones are kept and a portion is missing. The sample lists under 200,000 clones; around 80% were seen once. Specimen: PBMCs or T cells enriched from blood (not recorded which). Source of these receptors: a woman aged 55 to 70 who had recovered from COVID-19.

The chain links TRBV6-5 to TRBJ1-2; D is unclear. This CDR3 contains 16 residues. V lost 0 bases to trimming and J lost 0 bases, with 11 bases between them. Germline lookup yields CDR1 MNHEY and CDR2 SVGAGI. CDR3 bases: TGTGCCAGCAGTTACTCGTCACAGCAACCTAACTATGGCTACACCTTC. Its protein product is CASSYSSQQPNYGYTF.

The chain has TRBV7-8 and TRBJ2-7, with 14 bases lining up with TRBD2. Per the germline V gene, CDR1 is SGHVS and CDR2 is FQNEAQ. This CDR3 is 14 amino acids long. After removal of 4 bases from V and 6 bases from J, the junction contained 2 bases not matched to a gene. CDR3 nucleotide sequence: TGTGCCAGCAGCTCCGGGACTAGCGGGGGCGAGCAGTACTTC. Protein: CASSSGTSGGEQYF.

This chain uses TRBV27 with TRBJ1-2; perhaps TRBD1 as D (5 bases). The V gene lost 9 bases and the J gene lost 1 base, with 27 bases spanning the gap. This CDR3 has 18 amino acids. CDR1 is MNHEY and CDR2 is SMNVEV in the germline V gene (reference sequence). CDR3 DNA sequence: TGTGCCAGTAGTGAAAAACCGTACCAGGACATATTTAACTATGGCTACACCTTC. Translated, it gives CASSEKPYQDIFNYGYTF.

The chain couples TRBV5-1 to TRBJ1-3; D gene unclear. The CDR3 is 16 amino acids. V was clipped by 0 bases and J by 3 bases, with 13 bases between them. Germline V gives CDR1 SGHRS, CDR2 YFSETQ. The CDR3 nucleotides read TGCGCCAGCAGCTTGGTATCACAGCAAATTGGAAACACCATATATTTT. Translation: CASSLVSQQIGNTIYF.

The chain recombines TRBV5-4 with TRBJ1-1; D is possibly TRBD1 (5 bases). This CDR3 region has 15 residues. Germline assignment: CDR1 SGHNT and CDR2 YYREEE (reference sequence). Trimming stripped 4 bases from V and 8 bases from J, with 21 bases between. The CDR3 spells CASSRRVGGGEEAFF. The CDR3 DNA reads TGTGCCAGCAGCAGGCGGGTGGGGGGAGGCGAAGAAGCTTTCTTT.

The CDR3 sequence: CASSSGTSNYGYTF. The CDR3 DNA sequence: TGTGCCAGCTCGTCCGGGACATCGAACTATGGCTACACCTTC. V and J are TRBV18 and TRBJ1-2; tentative D call: TRBD1 (6 bases). Germline V gene sequence: CDR1 KGHSH, CDR2 LQKENI. V was shortened by 6 bases and J by 2 bases, with 13 bases between the two germline ends. The CDR3 totals 14 residues.

This clone was picked up a small number of times. The V and J genes are TRBV5-1 and TRBJ2-1, with a weak D call TRBD2 (6 bases). The germline V and J ends were trimmed by 0 bases and 5 bases, with 15 bases remaining between them. CDR3 length: 16 residues. Per germline, CDR1 SGHRS and CDR2 YFSETQ. CDR3 loop: CASSLGNSGPHNEQFF. As DNA, the CDR3 is TGCGCCAGCAGCTTGGGCAATAGCGGCCCTCACAATGAGCAGTTCTTC.

The CDR3 is CASSGRQGVAFF. CDR3 coding DNA: TGTGCCAGCAGCGGTAGACAGGGAGTAGCTTTCTTT. The rearrangement uses TRBV12-3 or TRBV12-4 and TRBJ1-1; TRBD1 matches 7 bases. Trimming cost V 6 bases and J 10 bases; bases outside gene matches: 8. CDR3 length: 12 residues.

J is TRBJ2-3 and V is TRBV9; TRBD2 aligns across 8 bases. The CDR3 contains 15 residues. The germline CDR1 and CDR2 sequences are SGDLS and YYNGEE. Trimming cost V 0 bases and J 3 bases; bases outside gene matches: 3. The CDR3 region is CASSVVAGRTDTQYF. CDR3 coding DNA: TGTGCCAGCAGCGTAGTAGCGGGGAGGACAGATACGCAGTATTTT.

V gene TRBV5-1 combines with J gene TRBJ2-3; tentative D call: TRBD1 (5 bases). The CDR3 spans 14 residues. Trimming removed 0 bases from V and 3 bases from J, with 8 bases in between. Germline CDR1 SGHRS, CDR2 YFSETQ. The CDR3 sequence is CASSLGKGTDTQYF. In DNA form, the CDR3 reads TGCGCCAGCAGCTTGGGAAAGGGGACAGATACGCAGTATTTT.

This clone was counted between two and nine times. The V and J genes are TRBV7-8 and TRBJ1-6; D not resolved. From germline, CDR1 is SGHVS and CDR2 FQNEAQ. V gave up 4 bases and J gave up 0 bases, with 13 bases separating them. This CDR3 comprises 17 residues. The CDR3 loop reads CASSYLGPSSYNSPLHF. The CDR3 DNA is TGTGCCAGCAGCTATCTGGGCCCGAGCTCCTATAATTCACCCCTCCACTTT.

The chain has TRBV30 and TRBJ2-1, with 12 bases matching TRBD2. The germline gives CDR1 GTSNPN, CDR2 SVGIG (reference sequence). V lost 4 bases to trimming and J lost 7 bases; unmatched junction nucleotides: 11. The CDR3 has 16 residues. The CDR3 DNA follows: TGTGCCTGGAATCAACCGGGACTAGCGGGTAAAAATGAGCAGTTCTTC. Its translation is CAWNQPGLAGKNEQFF. Variable domain in full (rest from reference TRBV30 and TRBJ2-1): SQTIHQWPATLVQPVGSPLSLECTVEGTSNPNLYWYRQAAGRGLQLLFYSVGIGQISSEVPQNLSASRPQDRQFILSSKKLLLSDSGFYLCAWNQPGLAGKNEQFFGPGTRLTVL.

The chain employs TRBV10-3 and TRBJ1-5; D gene uncertain. The CDR3 extends over 13 amino acids. The V end lost 0 bases, the J end lost 9 bases, and 9 bases lay between the germline ends. CDR1 is ENHRY, CDR2 SYGVKD, per germline. The CDR3, as DNA: TGTGCCATCAGTGAGTCGGAGACCAGGCCCCAGCATTTT. Translated, it gives CAISESETRPQHF.

The V and J genes are TRBV27 and TRBJ1-6; D not certain. Germline loops: CDR1 MNHEY, CDR2 SMNVEV (reference sequence). CDR3 length equals 15 residues. Trimming cost V 4 bases and J 11 bases, with 18 bases left between them. CDR3 in amino acids: CASSSSYTGGAPLHF. DNA for the CDR3: TGTGCCAGCAGTTCGTCCTACACGGGTGGAGCACCCCTCCACTTT.

Here the CDR3 reads CASSARRLAGGADTQYF. The CDR3 DNA reads as TGTGCCAGCAGCGCCCGACGGCTAGCGGGGGGAGCAGATACGCAGTATTTT. V and J are TRBV9 and TRBJ2-3, with 11 bases aligning to TRBD2. The CDR3 runs 17 residues. Germline V gene data show CDR1 as SGDLS and CDR2 as YYNGEE. V gave up 3 bases and J gave up 4 bases; unmatched junction bases: 10.